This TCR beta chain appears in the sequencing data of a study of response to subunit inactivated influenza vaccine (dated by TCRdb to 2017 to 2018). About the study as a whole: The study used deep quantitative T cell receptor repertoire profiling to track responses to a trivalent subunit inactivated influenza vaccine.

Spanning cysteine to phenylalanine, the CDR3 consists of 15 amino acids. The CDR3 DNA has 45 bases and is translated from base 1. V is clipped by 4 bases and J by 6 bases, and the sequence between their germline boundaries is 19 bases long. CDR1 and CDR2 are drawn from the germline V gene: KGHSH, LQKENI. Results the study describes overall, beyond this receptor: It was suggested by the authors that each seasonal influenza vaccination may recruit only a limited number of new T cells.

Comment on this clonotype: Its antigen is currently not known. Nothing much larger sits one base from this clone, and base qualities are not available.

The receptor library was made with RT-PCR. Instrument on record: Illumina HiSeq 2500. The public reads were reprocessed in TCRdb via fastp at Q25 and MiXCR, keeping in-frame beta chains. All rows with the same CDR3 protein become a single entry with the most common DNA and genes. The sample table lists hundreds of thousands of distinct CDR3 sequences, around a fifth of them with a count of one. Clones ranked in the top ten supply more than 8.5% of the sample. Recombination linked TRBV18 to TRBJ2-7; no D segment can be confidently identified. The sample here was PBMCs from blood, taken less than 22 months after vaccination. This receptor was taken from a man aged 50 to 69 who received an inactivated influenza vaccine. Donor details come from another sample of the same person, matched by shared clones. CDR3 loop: CASSLMDLTFAEQYF. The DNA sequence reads TGTGCCAGCTCACTGATGGACCTTACCTTCGCCGAGCAGTACTTC.